The rows below give T cell receptor beta chains drawn from one sample of a study of early T cells in non-severe SARS-CoV-2 infection. One entry per CDR3 protein, called by TCRdb with MiXCR from the 5' RACE reads. The table records 20,000 to 30,000 distinct CDR3 sequences, around 4.2% of them present only once. The sample was whole blood. The receptor source for this set is an adult who was a healthcare worker with PCR-confirmed SARS-CoV-2 infection or an uninfected control (not recorded which). Each CDR3 is given with its conserved first and last residue. The D gene is left open where the match is weak.

cdr3_aa d_call v_call cdr3_length
CASSHGLLSYEQYF - TRBV6-6 14
CASSPRGLAKNIQYF - TRBV28 15
CSASAPSGRVGEQFF TRBD2 TRBV20-1 15
CASSWGGNSGANVLTF - TRBV28 16
CASSTGQNSGANVLTF - TRBV9 16
CSARFAGARAGAFF - TRBV20-1 14
CAIRQDPYNEQFF - TRBV10-3 13
CAISKDGLGGNTIYF - TRBV10-3 15
CSVRTGEKLFF - TRBV29-1 11
CATSDPGLPYNEQFF - TRBV24-1 15
CASSLGGRAYEQYF TRBD2 TRBV7-9 14
CASSSSGTGLRPSPLHF - TRBV27 17
CASSLVLASYNEQFF - TRBV5-1 15
CASSLGLSGGENEQFF TRBD2 TRBV5-4 16
CASGVAEHYEQYF - TRBV28 13
CASGLTSGGLGEQFF - TRBV12-5 15
CASSSMGQGKQETQYF TRBD1 TRBV28 16
CASSYRGNTEAFF TRBD1 TRBV7-9 13
CASSFSSSGGYEQYF TRBD2 TRBV28 15
CSVVELAETQYF - TRBV29-1 12
CASSLAGTSGIRELFF TRBD2 TRBV7-8 16
CSANLNTGELFF - TRBV20-1 12
CCAREDRVIPEAFF TRBD1 TRBV20-1 14
CASSSGLGVVEQYF TRBD2 TRBV27 14
CSVSGEHSSLGQYF TRBD2 TRBV29-1 14
CASSAHSTNEKLFF - TRBV2 14
CASSFILSSRADTQYF - TRBV5-5 16
CASSSRTSGSSGANVLTF TRBD2 TRBV28 18
CASSTYRGSGANVLTF TRBD1 TRBV7-8 16
CSAIRGAGYGYTF - TRBV20-1 13
CASSKTSGRGNEQFF TRBD2 TRBV3-1 15
CSGEASGRAEAYNEQFF TRBD2 TRBV29-1 17
CASSLWIADTQYF - TRBV7-6 13
CASSLETRAAQETQYF - TRBV7-6 16
CASSFRPGVAYEQYF - TRBV27 15
CASSITGGSRYEQYF TRBD2 TRBV19 15
CASSLGQTQETQYF - TRBV5-1 14
CSALQVETSYEQYF - TRBV20-1 14
CASGGPPQNYEQYF - TRBV7-6 14
CASSSGQGANTGELFF TRBD1 TRBV5-1 16
CASSLDRGGYEQYF TRBD1 TRBV7-9 14
CASSPGRLAGQYEQFF TRBD2 TRBV9 16
CASSGYRGSYEQYF TRBD1 TRBV7-2 14
CASSVLRRLAGVATDTQYF TRBD2 TRBV7-2 19
CASTQNRGTEAFF TRBD1 TRBV3-1 13
CASSFFPRTSGRSDTQYF TRBD2 TRBV27 18
CASSPEGGSPLHF - TRBV18 13
CATSLMQGGAYEQYF - TRBV15 15
CASSLVMGNYGYTF - TRBV27 14
CASSTGRNPQETQYF - TRBV5-1 15
CASSLGGGNTIYF - TRBV28 13
CASRDRATDTQYF TRBD1 TRBV28 13
CSVETDQETQYF - TRBV29-1 12
CASNSYGYTF - TRBV2 10
CASSAGTATGELFF TRBD1 TRBV12-3/TRBV12-4 14
CASSESNRNCRPGSCFF - TRBV10-1 17
CASSLEGRETDTQYF TRBD2 TRBV5-1 15
CASSQVSTWTTYEQYF - TRBV4-1 16